This T cell receptor (beta chain) was recorded in a study of cytomegalovirus exposure and HLA in healthy donors (dated by TCRdb to 2016 to 2017). Regarding the research as a whole: According to an earlier analysis of around 600 of the donors, about 170 million T cells yielded some 120 million unique TCR beta sequences and approximately 300 Gb of sequence data. Class I and class II HLA loci were covered by the typing at four-digit resolution. Rather than drawing on any new phenotypic data, the later analysis identified candidate immune exposures from TCR beta sequences and the way those sequences occurred across donors. An earlier analysis of nearly 600 of the donors applied high-throughput TCR beta sequencing to assess whether each TCR beta V gene segment acted as functional or pseudogenic. About five DR-DQ haplotypes were handled as single units for association and clustering, since linkage in the cohort was strong. The T cell repertoires of around 670 subjects were profiled by immunosequencing and related to cytomegalovirus serostatus. A later genetic analysis took genome-wide SNP genotypes for about 65% of the 666 donors and used that subset as a discovery cohort. Besides the first cohort of around 670 subjects, a separate validation cohort made up of 95 to 150 different subjects was used. The study aimed to test whether cataloging public T cell receptors could reveal signatures of past pathogen exposure. In a later analysis, previously published TCR beta repertoires from 670 or so donors were re-analyzed and high-resolution HLA genotyping was added so that TCR occurrence patterns could be studied. About 320 gigabases of sequencing data and tens of millions of unique TCR sequences were included in an early release covering several hundred HLA-typed donors. Across approximately 420 genotyped donors of the cohort, an average of approximately 200,000 unique TCR beta nucleotide sequences per donor were sequenced, and roughly 20% of those sequences were non-productive. The number of donors typed differed by locus, with about 629-640 for A, B, C, DRB1 and DQB1, over 500 for DQA1, approximately 580 for DPA1, and around 430 for DPB1. Of the approximately 400 genotyped donors, 81% fell in the genetic ancestry cluster associated with self-reported Caucasian donors. Every repertoire in the discovery cohort had been generated on one and the same sequencing platform. High-throughput TCR immunosequencing, statistical association of individual TCRs with disease status, and machine learning were combined to predict cytomegalovirus infection status. Donor age, sex, ethnicity and CMV serostatus were compiled alongside the repertoire data. Beyond this particular receptor, the publication reports: An earlier analysis of several hundred of the donors showed that most TCR beta V segments appeared in productive rearrangements either about 90% or about 30% of the time, which broadly matched IMGT annotations. The classifier was reported to diagnose cytomegalovirus status with high specificity and sensitivity in both the original cohort and the validation cohort. Correlated functional status among segregating V segments might be attributable to linkage disequilibrium, but an unknown experimental factor could not be ruled out. CMV serostatus was the only immune exposure information available for the cohort. V-gene and J-gene trimming of TCR beta chains was associated with a missense DCLRE1C variant in a later genetic analysis, and the association was replicated in an independent cohort. Because the 87-base-pair reads could not distinguish some IMGT-functional V segments, including TRBV6-2 and TRBV6-3, those segments were excluded. A further reported finding was that TCR beta sequences accurately predicted the HLA-A and HLA-B alleles for most subjects in the first cohort. Because HLA typing was missing for some donors at each locus, association tests included only the typed subset. According to a later analysis, parvovirus B19, influenza, CMV and Epstein-Barr virus appeared linked to several top co-occurrence clusters. Three of the identified cytomegalovirus-associated TCR beta chains were confirmed in vitro to be specific for cytomegalovirus antigens. A cluster of highly shared sequence variants was judged likely to be a technical artifact of the sequencing pipeline. In a later analysis, some 18,000 TCR beta sequences were associated with specific HLA alleles at a false discovery rate of 0.05. Because counts were too low, more than 15 rarely observed V segments, including chromosome 9 orphons, were excluded from the earlier analysis of 500 to 700 of the donors. Most TCR sequences were observed very rarely across donors, whereas some public TCRs were present in many individuals. Roughly uniform sequencing depth across donors was assumed in presence/absence analyses, although this assumption may not hold. The authors suggested that the approach could potentially be extended to other disease states and immunological phenotypes. Most CMV-associated TCR beta chains appeared to be HLA-restricted in a later analysis, and the HLA associations seemed to be driven largely by CMV exposure. When HLA alleles, especially DR and DQ, strongly co-occurred, TCR associations were difficult to assign to individual alleles. A later analysis found that HLA-associated TCR beta chains were more clonally expanded and had lower generation probabilities than equally common non-associated chains. In a later analysis, TCR association rates were found to vary across HLA loci, with the most associated TCRs seen for DRB1 alleles and the fewest for HLA-C alleles. The study gave a list of about 170 TCR beta chains associated with cytomegalovirus. Only TCR beta chains were sequenced in this cohort, and the absence of alpha or paired-chain data limited detectable features. Compared with the approximately 710-donor mean, donors in an Asian-associated ancestry cluster had fewer N-insertions in productive TCRs, according to a later genetic analysis.

V lost 0 bases and J lost 5 bases, and the count of bases not matched to a germline gene is 3. Based on the germline V gene (reference sequence), the CDR1 and CDR2 sequences are WNHNN and SYGVQD. The CDR3 has 15 amino acids, counting the end cysteine and phenylalanine. This entry keeps only the CDR3 DNA: 45 bases, framed from base 1. Points on this clone: No antigen is known for it. No much larger clone is present one base from it, and per-base qualities are unavailable.

In total, roughly 710 healthy bone marrow donors made up the cohort. All cohort members were sampled while nominally healthy, although unrecorded immune exposures were likely present. The donor was CMV seronegative and belonged to the group of over 350 seronegative cohort members. Each donor provided a peripheral blood sample, and peripheral blood mononuclear cells were used for TCR beta sequencing. The Qiagen DNeasy Blood Extraction Kit was used to extract genomic DNA from the blood cell samples. The library was made by the immunoSEQ multiplex PCR assay. The multiplex PCR relied on a mix of 60 forward primers for TCR Vbeta segments and 13 reverse primers for TCR Jbeta segments. The CDR3 region of rearranged TCR beta genes was amplified from genomic DNA with a multiplex PCR assay. The amplified TCR beta libraries were sequenced on the Illumina HiSeq System as 87-base-pair reads. The authors' analysis ran thus. In a later analysis, tens of millions of unique TCR beta chains were counted across the 650 to 750 repertoires, and approximately 11 million of these chains were shared by at least two donors. To remove PCR and sequencing errors, raw reads were error-corrected and collapsed into unique sequences using a nearest-neighbor algorithm that merged closely related sequences. To assign V, D and J gene segments, CDR3 sequences were aligned to IMGT reference sequences. For a sequence to be retained, at least a six-nucleotide match to both a V gene segment and a J gene segment was required. Rearrangements were classified as productive when the CDR3 lacked stop codons and remained in frame with V and J, and all other rearrangements were classified as non-productive. CDR3 was defined by IMGT convention, running from the second conserved V-encoded cysteine to the conserved J-encoded phenylalanine. The earlier analysis of some 600 of the donors excluded sequences that lacked an unambiguous match to a single V gene segment. In an earlier analysis of more than 500 of the donors, a V segment was called functional when productive rearrangements were above 56.7%, and segregating when the standard deviation between donors exceeded 5%. A statistical classification framework was developed to diagnose cytomegalovirus status using the catalog of TCR beta chain sequences. In a later analysis, V and J genes were assigned by comparing TCR nucleotide sequences against IMGT/GENE-DB human TR gene sequences. The TCRdist pipeline was used in a later analysis to assign CDR3 sequences and most-parsimonious VDJ recombination scenarios. A later analysis defined each TCR beta chain by its CDR3 amino acid sequence plus V-gene family, and excluded reads lacking a unique V-gene family. As a way to deal with suspected cross-contamination and a sequencing artifact, a later analysis dropped roughly 620 nucleotide sequences that were highly shared and had low generation probability. In a later analysis, a clonal expansion index for each public chain was calculated from normalized within-repertoire ranks of inferred template counts. Generation probabilities in a later analysis came from a VDJ recombination model fitted to out-of-frame rearrangements, and those results were checked against IGoR. A later analysis scored TCR-TCR, TCR-HLA and TCR-CMV co-occurrence with hypergeometric tests, applying a repertoire-size bias correction to TCR pairs. To estimate false discovery rates, a later analysis permuted the HLA or CMV assignments 20 times. In a later analysis, co-occurring TCRs were grouped using DBSCAN, with TCRdist sequence similarity added in when clustering inside HLA-allele-positive subsets. Repertoires with fewer than 30,000 or more than 120,000 public chains were left out of co-occurrence clustering, as were several repertoires with anomalous nucleotide sharing. The immuneACCESS repertoire file appears here via TCRdb, limited to in-frame rearrangements. These files lack a portion of the clones; in checked studies, under half of the deficit traces to unresolved V genes, and the cause of the others is not known. V and J calls and clone size are those listed in that table; D and trimming were worked out from the DNA. This sample lists about 160,000 clones; around 85% were detected once. The ten largest make up 1% of the sample.

The origin of this receptor is a boy younger than 10 in good health and CMV-seronegative. The V and J genes are TRBV10-1 and TRBJ2-7, with 11 central nucleotides matching TRBD2. The source material was PBMCs. The nucleotide sequence reads as follows: TGCGCCAGCAGTGAGTCGACTAGCGGGAAACACGAGCAGTACTTC. Translated, it gives CASSESTSGKHEQYF.